The entry below describes one T cell receptor (beta chain). At least ten counts were recorded for this clonotype. This receptor's antigen is unknown. No base-level quality is on record; no much larger clone is a single base apart. The data were obtained in a study of breast tumors, draining lymph nodes, adjacent tissues (dated by TCRdb to about 2016). Context from the whole study: TCR beta repertoires were compared across tumor, adjacent nontumor tissue and axillary lymph nodes obtained from breast cancer patients. In human breast cancer, the study set out to assess how tumor, surrounding tissue and draining lymph node repertoires relate to one another and whether T cells might be exchanged between them. Results and caveats for the whole study, not just this receptor: The data were considered consistent with the idea that most tumor T cells come from the lymph node and then expand in tumor tissue. Tumors showed preferential V and J gene usage, and their T-cell repertoire diversity fell below that of lymph nodes yet above that of nontumor tissue. Tumor and nontumor tissue repertoires were significantly more similar in luminal-like than in basal-like breast cancer. The study presented the conclusion that tumor T cells originate in lymph nodes as consistent with a hypothesis, not as something directly demonstrated.

The instrument given in TCRdb is Illumina HiSeq 2000. Multiplex PCR amplification was used to build the TCR beta chain libraries. The amplified TCR beta chain products were analyzed by high-throughput sequencing. TCRdb reprocessed the public reads (quality trimming at Q25 with fastp, clone calling with MiXCR) and kept in-frame beta chains. Every distinct CDR3 protein forms one entry, paired with its most common genes and DNA. Within this sample are tens of thousands of distinct CDR3 sequences, with more than 20% of them counted one time only. The ten top clones hold approximately 8.1% of the sample. At the junction V is shortened by 1 base and J by 8 bases, with 14 bases in between. The CDR3, cysteine through phenylalanine, is 14 amino acids long. The DNA shown is the 42-base CDR3, in frame from base 1. Via the germline V gene, CDR1 is SNHLY and CDR2 FYNNEI.

The receptor's source is a female donor with breast cancer. Some clones in this sample may be carry-over from other donors' samples. Sequencing input: breast tumor tissue. This chain is built from TRBV2 and TRBJ1-2; perhaps TRBD1 is the D gene, with 5 bases matching. The DNA is as follows: TGTGCCAGCAGTGAAGACAGGTTAAGTTACGGCTACACCTTC. This gives the protein CASSEDRLSYGYTF.